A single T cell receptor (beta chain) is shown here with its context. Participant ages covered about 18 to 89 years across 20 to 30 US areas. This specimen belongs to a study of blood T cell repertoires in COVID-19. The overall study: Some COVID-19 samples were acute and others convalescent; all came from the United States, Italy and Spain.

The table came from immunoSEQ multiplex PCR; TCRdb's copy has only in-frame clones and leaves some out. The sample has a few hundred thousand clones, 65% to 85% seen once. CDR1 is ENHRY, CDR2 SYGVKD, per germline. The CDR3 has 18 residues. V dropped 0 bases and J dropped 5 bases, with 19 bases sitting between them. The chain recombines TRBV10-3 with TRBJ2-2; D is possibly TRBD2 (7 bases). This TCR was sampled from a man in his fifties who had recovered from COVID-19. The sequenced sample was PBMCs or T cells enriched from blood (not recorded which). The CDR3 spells CAISESRPSGRGTGELFF. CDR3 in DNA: TGTGCCATCAGTGAGTCCCGTCCCTCGGGGAGGGGGACCGGGGAGCTGTTTTTT.